These 19 T cell receptor beta chains came from one sample sequenced in a study of CD8 T cells in ankylosing spondylitis. TCRdb reanalysed the 5' RACE reads using MiXCR and keeps one entry per CDR3 protein. The sample lists roughly 100,000 distinct CDR3 sequences, about 24% occurring once. The sample comprised synovial fluid, either unsorted or a sorted T cell fraction (not recorded which). Receptors were obtained from a male donor with ankylosing spondylitis.

The chain carries TRBV11-3 and TRBJ2-7; TRBD1 agrees at 7 bases. The CDR3 has 14 amino acids. CDR1 and CDR2 (germline): SGHNT, YENEEA. J gave up 2 bases and V 5 bases, and 6 bases lay outside the gene matches. CDR3 in amino acids: CASSPRDSTYEQYF. In nucleotides, the CDR3 is TGTGCCAGCAGCCCCCGGGACAGTACCTACGAGCAGTACTTC.

This clonotype was recorded only once. The chain is built from TRBV7-2 and TRBJ1-1; D call uncertain. Trimming took off 2 bases at V and 6 bases at J, with 10 bases between the two ends. Germline V CDR1 and CDR2: SGHTA, FQGNSA. This CDR3 is 13 amino acids long. CDR3 sequence reads: CASSLRMAAEAFF. CDR3 nucleotides: TGTGCCAGCAGCTTAAGGATGGCAGCTGAAGCTTTCTTT.

This clonotype was seen only a few times. This chain joins TRBV10-3 and TRBJ2-1; 9 positions agree with TRBD2. CDR1 is ENHRY, CDR2 SYGVKD, per germline. The CDR3 has 15 residues. Unmatched junction bases numbered 5, after V lost 0 bases and J lost 8 bases. CDR3 DNA: TGTGCCATCAGTGAGTCATGGACTAGCGTACATGAGCAGTTCTTC. Translation gives CAISESWTSVHEQFF.

The V call is TRBV9, the J call TRBJ1-1; D not resolved. CDR3 length: 14 residues. Germline values: CDR1 SGDLS, CDR2 YYNGEE. V shed 2 bases and J shed 4 bases, with 12 bases lying between them. CDR3 bases: TGTGCCAGCAGCGTTATATTCACAACCACTGAAGCTTTCTTT. Translation gives CASSVIFTTTEAFF.

This clonotype was counted a few times. This chain joins TRBV6-5 and TRBJ1-1; D perhaps matches TRBD1 (6 bases). This CDR3 contains 13 residues. The V and J ends lost 5 bases and 11 bases respectively, with 18 bases between them. CDR1 is MNHEY, CDR2 SVGAGI, per germline. The CDR3 bases are TGTGCCAGCAGTCTCGAATCCGGACAGTTCGCTTTCTTT. It encodes CASSLESGQFAFF.

This clonotype was seen only a few times. The J gene is TRBJ2-7, the V gene TRBV25-1; a possible D gene is TRBD1 (6 bases). The germline CDR1 and CDR2 sequences are MGHDK and SYGVNS. The germline V and J ends were trimmed by 3 bases and 4 bases, with 16 bases remaining between them. This CDR3 is 15 amino acids long. The chain's CDR3 is CASSDPSRGSYEQYF. CDR3 nucleotides: TGTGCCAGCAGTGATCCCTCCAGGGGAAGTTACGAGCAGTACTTC.

This clonotype appeared many times. J is TRBJ2-1 and V is TRBV11-2; weak D call: TRBD1 (6 bases). Germline CDR1 and CDR2: SGHAT and FQNNGV. The CDR3 covers 15 residues. Trimming pared 5 bases from V and 5 bases from J, leaving 16 bases between. DNA for the CDR3: TGTGCCAGCAGCGCCCGGAACCGGGACAACAATGAGCAGTTCTTC. It is translated as CASSARNRDNNEQFF.

This chain connects TRBV12-3 or TRBV12-4 to TRBJ2-7, with 12 bases lining up with TRBD1. V lost 5 bases to trimming and J lost 5 bases; unmatched junction nucleotides: 13. This CDR3 has 17 residues. The CDR3 bases are TGTGCCAGCAGTGGAGCAACTCCGGGGACAGGGGGCGACGAGCAGTACTTC. Protein sequence: CASSGATPGTGGDEQYF.

The chain is built from TRBV2 and TRBJ2-3, with 11 bases aligning to TRBD2. Germline V gene sequence: CDR1 SNHLY, CDR2 FYNNEI. V lost 6 bases and J lost 3; bases outside the gene matches: 14. The CDR3 runs to 18 residues. DNA for the CDR3: TGTGCCAGCAGGGGCCTTTTTTCGCTAGCGGGAGGTACAGATACGCAGTATTTT. It is translated as CASRGLFSLAGGTDTQYF.

The chain links TRBV7-2 to TRBJ2-3; 9 bases agree with TRBD2. This CDR3 comprises 15 residues. CDR1 is SGHTA and CDR2 is FQGNSA in the germline V gene. V lost 4 bases and J lost 6; bases outside the gene matches: 8. The CDR3 protein is CASSSIGLAYDTQYF. In DNA, the CDR3 is TGTGCCAGCAGCTCCATCGGACTAGCGTACGATACGCAGTATTTT.

This clonotype was picked up a small number of times. The V and J genes are TRBV20-1 and TRBJ1-6; perhaps TRBD1 as D (5 bases). The CDR3 is made up of 15 amino acids. Germline V gives CDR1 DFQATT, CDR2 SNEGSKA (reference sequence). Deletions cut 4 bases from V and 4 bases from J, with 14 bases between. CDR3 nucleotide sequence: TGCAGTGCTAAAGGACACGGCCCTTATAATTCACCCCTCCACTTT. It yields the protein CSAKGHGPYNSPLHF.

This clonotype turned up a few times. This chain connects TRBV27 to TRBJ1-6; D possibly corresponds to TRBD1 (6 bases). CDR3 length: 13 residues. Trimming stripped 4 bases from V and 7 bases from J, with 8 bases between. Germline V CDR1 and CDR2: MNHEY, SMNVEV (reference sequence). CDR3 nucleotides: TGTGCCAGCAGTTGGGACACCAATTCACCCCTCCACTTT. Translated, it gives CASSWDTNSPLHF.

The rearrangement links TRBV12-3 or TRBV12-4 to TRBJ2-3, with D uncertain. Between the trimmed V and J ends, which lost 6 bases and 1 base, there was a span of 5 bases. CDR3 length: 12 amino acids. CDR3 in amino acids: CASSRRTDTQYF. The CDR3 DNA is TGTGCCAGCAGCCGGCGCACAGATACGCAGTATTTT.

The CDR3 loop reads CASSLPPGKDTQYF. DNA of the CDR3: TGTGCCAGCAGTTTACCCCCTGGGAAAGATACGCAGTATTTT. J is TRBJ2-3 and V is TRBV12-3 or TRBV12-4; D call uncertain. The CDR3 covers 14 residues. V lost 2 bases to trimming and J lost 5 bases, with 11 bases between them.

This clonotype has just a few counts. V usage is TRBV7-8 and J usage is TRBJ1-2; no clear D gene. Germline V gene sequence: CDR1 SGHVS, CDR2 FQNEAQ. The CDR3 has 13 residues. Deletions cut 6 bases from V and 4 bases from J, with 12 bases between. Here the CDR3 reads CASSGVGIYGYTF. As DNA, the CDR3 is TGTGCCAGCAGTGGTGTGGGAATCTATGGCTACACCTTC.

This clonotype was seen only a few times. This chain links TRBV6-1 with TRBJ2-7; 8 bases are shared with TRBD2. The CDR3 has 16 residues. Germline-derived CDR1 and CDR2 are MNHNS and SASEGT. V was clipped by 5 bases and J by 0 bases; unmatched bases: 9. CDR3 protein: CASSTPGTRSSYEQYF. The CDR3 DNA follows: TGTGCCAGCAGTACCCCCGGGACTAGAAGCTCCTACGAGCAGTACTTC.

The chain links TRBV15 to TRBJ2-1; D is unresolved. The CDR3 spans 15 residues. Trimming left V 1 base short and J 8 bases short, with 15 bases between. Germline V gene lookup returns CDR1 LNHNV and CDR2 YYDKDF (reference sequence). CDR3 bases: TGTGCCACCAGCAGAGCCGACCCACGGGCCCATGAGCAGTTCTTC. This encodes CATSRADPRAHEQFF.

The sample holds a few counts of this clonotype. The rearrangement uses TRBV7-7 and TRBJ2-5, with D unclear. The germline V gene encodes CDR1 SSHAT and CDR2 FNYEAQ (reference sequence). Trimming pared 2 bases from V and 3 bases from J, leaving 7 bases between. The CDR3 extends over 13 amino acids. The CDR3 nucleotides read TGTGCCAGCAGCTTATATCAGGAAGAGACCCAGTACTTC. It translates to CASSLYQEETQYF.

The sample holds many counts of this clonotype. This CDR3 is CASSEPQLGGRREAFF. CDR3 bases: TGTGCCAGCAGTGAACCTCAGCTCGGCGGCCGGCGAGAAGCTTTCTTT. The chain employs TRBV6-1 and TRBJ1-1; D gene uncertain. Germline assignment: CDR1 MNHNS and CDR2 SASEGT. V was cut by 2 bases and J by 8 bases, with 21 bases left in between. The CDR3 extends over 16 amino acids.